This T cell receptor beta chain was documented in a study of cytomegalovirus exposure and HLA in healthy donors. The study ran its PCR with 60 Vbeta and 13 Jbeta primers. Assay: immunoSEQ multiplex PCR; the TCRdb copy retains only in-frame clones and omits some. The table shows more than 50,000 clones, with 77% occurring only once. There are 12 residues in the CDR3. CDR1 is MNHEY and CDR2 is SMNVEV in the germline V gene (reference sequence). The germline V and J ends were trimmed by 3 bases and 6 bases, with 9 bases remaining between them. The donors, nominally healthy at sampling, likely had unrecorded immune exposures. On this clone itself: Its antigen is unknown.

General study points: A prior analysis recorded that most TCR beta V segments were productive about 87% or about 30% of the time. Later examination showed HLA-associated TCR beta chains had greater clonal expansion than equally common others. Common viral pathogens were later found to be apparently linked to several of the most significant clusters.

Material for sequencing was PBMCs. V usage is TRBV27 and J usage is TRBJ2-7; no reliable D call. The sequence came from a female donor in good health and CMV-seronegative. CDR3 sequence reads: CASSLGPGEQYF. CDR3 nucleotides: TGTGCCAGCAGTTTGGGCCCTGGCGAGCAGTACTTC.